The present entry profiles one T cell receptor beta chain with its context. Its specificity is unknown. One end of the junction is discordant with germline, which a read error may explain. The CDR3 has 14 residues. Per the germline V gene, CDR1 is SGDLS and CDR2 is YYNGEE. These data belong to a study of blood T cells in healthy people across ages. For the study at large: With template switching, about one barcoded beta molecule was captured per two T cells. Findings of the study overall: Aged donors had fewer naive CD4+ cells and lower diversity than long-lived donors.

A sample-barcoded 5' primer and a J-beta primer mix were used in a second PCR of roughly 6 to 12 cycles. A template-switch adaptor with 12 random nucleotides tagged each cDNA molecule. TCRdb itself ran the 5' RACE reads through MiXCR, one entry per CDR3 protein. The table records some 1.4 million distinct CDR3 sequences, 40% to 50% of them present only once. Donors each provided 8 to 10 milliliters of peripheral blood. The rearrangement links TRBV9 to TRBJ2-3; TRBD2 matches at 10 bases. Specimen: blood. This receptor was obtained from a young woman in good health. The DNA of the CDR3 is TGTACCAGCCAAGCGGGGGGGGGCACAGATGCGCAGTATTTT. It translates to CTSQAGGGTDAQYF.